This is a list of T cell receptor beta chains from one sample in a study of blood T cell repertoires in COVID-19. Some clones are missing from TCRdb's copy, which holds only in-frame ones; the method was immunoSEQ multiplex PCR. The sample has about 60,000 clones, roughly 84% seen once; the top ten hold 5.5%. Sequencing input: peripheral blood. These receptors all stem from a woman in her seventies with acute or convalescent COVID-19. The CDR3 runs from the conserved cysteine through the conserved F or W. The order of the fields is J gene, D gene, clone size, V gene, CDR3 protein, CDR3 DNA. The D gene is left open where the match is weak. The size entry is marked missing in some rows and otherwise reads once, few, many or a size class.

j_gene: TRBJ1-2
d_gene: TRBD1
abundance: .
v_gene: TRBV12-3/TRBV12-4
CDR3aa: CASSFGTGYGYTF
CDR3nt: TGTGCCAGCAGTTTCGGGACAGGGTACGGCTACACCTTC

j_gene: TRBJ1-2
d_gene: TRBD1
abundance: .
v_gene: TRBV18
CDR3aa: CASSPLQGANYGYTF
CDR3nt: TGTGCCAGCTCACCGTTACAGGGGGCAAACTATGGCTACACCTTC

j_gene: TRBJ1-2
d_gene: TRBD1
abundance: .
v_gene: TRBV5-8
CDR3aa: CASSFGQGDGYTF
CDR3nt: TGTGCCAGCAGCTTTGGACAGGGAGATGGCTACACCTTC

j_gene: TRBJ1-4
d_gene: TRBD1
abundance: .
v_gene: TRBV7-9
CDR3aa: CASSRGGNEKLFF
CDR3nt: TGTGCCAGCAGCCGAGGGGGCAATGAAAAACTGTTTTTT

j_gene: TRBJ2-7
d_gene: TRBD1
abundance: .
v_gene: TRBV27
CDR3aa: CASSLVTNRGPGEQYF
CDR3nt: TGTGCCAGCAGTTTAGTTACAAACAGGGGGCCCGGCGAGCAGTACTTC

j_gene: TRBJ2-7
d_gene: TRBD1
abundance: medium-sized
v_gene: TRBV7-2
CDR3aa: CASDYRGPRSSEQYF
CDR3nt: TGTGCCAGTGATTACAGGGGCCCAAGAAGTTCCGAGCAGTACTTC

j_gene: TRBJ2-5
d_gene: TRBD2
abundance: once
v_gene: TRBV11-2
CDR3aa: CASRKLAGSQETQYF
CDR3nt: TGTGCCAGCAGAAAACTAGCGGGGTCACAAGAGACCCAGTACTTC

j_gene: TRBJ2-5
d_gene: TRBD1
abundance: .
v_gene: TRBV27
CDR3aa: CASSLYPPRTGQETQYF
CDR3nt: TGTGCCAGCAGTTTGTACCCCCCCCGGACAGGGCAAGAGACCCAGTACTTC

j_gene: TRBJ2-7
d_gene: .
abundance: .
v_gene: TRBV20-1
CDR3aa: CSASLESQYF
CDR3nt: TGCAGTGCTAGCCTTGAGTCGCAGTACTTC

j_gene: TRBJ2-1
d_gene: TRBD2
abundance: .
v_gene: TRBV19
CDR3aa: CASSVIAGGSYNEQFF
CDR3nt: TGTGCCAGTAGTGTAATAGCGGGGGGTTCTTACAATGAGCAGTTCTTC

j_gene: TRBJ2-6
d_gene: TRBD1
abundance: .
v_gene: TRBV9
CDR3aa: CASSVASPGQGYAGANVLTF
CDR3nt: TGTGCCAGCAGCGTAGCCTCCCCGGGACAGGGGTATGCTGGGGCCAACGTCCTGACTTTC

j_gene: TRBJ2-5
d_gene: .
abundance: .
v_gene: TRBV14
CDR3aa: CASSLPEEETQYF
CDR3nt: TGTGCCAGCAGCTTACCCGAGGAAGAGACCCAGTACTTC

j_gene: TRBJ1-3
d_gene: TRBD1
abundance: .
v_gene: TRBV7-8
CDR3aa: CASSPGWPGGGNTIYF
CDR3nt: TGTGCCAGCAGCCCCGGGTGGCCAGGGGGAGGAAACACCATATATTTT

j_gene: TRBJ2-2
d_gene: TRBD2
abundance: .
v_gene: TRBV5-1
CDR3aa: CASSGLAGKNTGELFF
CDR3nt: TGCGCCAGCTCGGGACTAGCGGGGAAGAACACCGGGGAGCTGTTTTTT

j_gene: TRBJ2-5
d_gene: .
abundance: .
v_gene: TRBV6-2/TRBV6-3
CDR3aa: CASSYSGVLTETQYF
CDR3nt: TGTGCCAGCAGTTACAGCGGTGTTTTGACTGAGACCCAGTACTTC

j_gene: TRBJ2-5
d_gene: .
abundance: .
v_gene: TRBV5-4
CDR3aa: CASSKTRGGSETQYF
CDR3nt: TGTGCCAGCAGCAAGACTCGAGGGGGATCAGAGACCCAGTACTTC

j_gene: TRBJ1-6
d_gene: .
abundance: .
v_gene: TRBV2
CDR3aa: CASSERSGGLGSPLHF
CDR3nt: TGTGCCAGCAGTGAGCGGAGCGGGGGGCTGGGTTCACCCCTCCACTTT

j_gene: TRBJ1-3
d_gene: TRBD1
abundance: .
v_gene: TRBV6-1
CDR3aa: CASTRGQGANTIYF
CDR3nt: TGTGCCAGCACCCGCGGACAGGGGGCAAACACCATATATTTT

j_gene: TRBJ2-2
d_gene: TRBD1
abundance: .
v_gene: TRBV9
CDR3aa: CASTSQGDTGELFF
CDR3nt: TGTGCCAGCACTAGCCAGGGGGACACCGGGGAGCTGTTTTTT

j_gene: TRBJ2-1
d_gene: .
abundance: .
v_gene: TRBV3-1/TRBV3-2
CDR3aa: CASSQGRRSSSYNEQFF
CDR3nt: TGTGCCAGCAGCCAAGGTCGTCGGAGCAGCTCCTACAATGAGCAGTTCTTC

j_gene: TRBJ1-2
d_gene: .
abundance: .
v_gene: TRBV5-1
CDR3aa: CASSLGAKINYGYTF
CDR3nt: TGCGCCAGCAGCTTGGGGGCCAAGATAAACTATGGCTACACCTTC

j_gene: TRBJ1-1
d_gene: TRBD1
abundance: .
v_gene: TRBV10-3
CDR3aa: CATGGGMNTEAFF
CDR3nt: TGTGCCACAGGGGGCGGAATGAACACTGAAGCTTTCTTT